Sequencing of this T cell receptor (beta chain) was carried out in a study of cytomegalovirus exposure and HLA in healthy donors. Findings of the study overall: The authors later found most CMV-associated TCR beta chains appeared HLA-restricted.

The germline gives CDR1 SGDLS, CDR2 YYNGEE. This CDR3 spans 14 amino acids. Turning to this clone: What it recognizes is unknown. Germline and junction disagree at one end, which may indicate a read error.

A multiplex PCR was run with 60 Vbeta primers and 13 Jbeta primers. The data were produced by immunoSEQ multiplex PCR, yet TCRdb's version contains in-frame clones alone and is incomplete. The sample lists about 120,000 clones, over 70% occurring once. The TCR sequence derives from a woman in her thirties or forties in good health and CMV-seropositive. The gene calls are TRBV9 and TRBJ1-5; D is unresolved. Sequenced: PBMCs. CDR3 amino acids: CTSSEEASNQPQHF. CDR3 nucleotide sequence: TGTACCAGCAGCGAGGAGGCTAGCAATCAGCCCCAGCATTTT. Drawing the rest from reference TRBV9 and TRBJ1-5, the complete variable domain is DSGVTQTPKHLITATGQRVTLRCSPRSGDLSVYWYQQSLDQGLQFLIQYYNGEERAKGNILERFSAQQFPDLHSELNLSSLELGDSALYFCTSSEEASNQPQHFGDGTRLSIL.